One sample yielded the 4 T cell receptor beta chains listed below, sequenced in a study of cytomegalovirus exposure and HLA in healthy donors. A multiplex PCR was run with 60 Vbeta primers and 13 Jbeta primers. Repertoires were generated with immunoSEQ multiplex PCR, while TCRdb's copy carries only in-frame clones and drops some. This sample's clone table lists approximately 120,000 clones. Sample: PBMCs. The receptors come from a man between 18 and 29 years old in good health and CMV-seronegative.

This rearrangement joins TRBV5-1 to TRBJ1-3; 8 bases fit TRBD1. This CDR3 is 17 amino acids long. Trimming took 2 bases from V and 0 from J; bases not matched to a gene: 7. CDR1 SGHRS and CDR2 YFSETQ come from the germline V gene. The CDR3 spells CASSLISGTGSGNTIYF. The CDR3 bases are TGCGCCAGCAGCTTAATCTCCGGGACAGGCTCTGGAAACACCATATATTTT.

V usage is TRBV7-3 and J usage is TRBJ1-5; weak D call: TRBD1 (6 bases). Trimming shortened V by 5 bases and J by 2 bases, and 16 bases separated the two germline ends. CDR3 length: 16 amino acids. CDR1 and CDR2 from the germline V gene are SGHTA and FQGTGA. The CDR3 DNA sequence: TGTGCCAGCAGCGAACAACAGGGTGGGGGCAATCAGCCCCAGCATTTT. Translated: CASSEQQGGGNQPQHF.

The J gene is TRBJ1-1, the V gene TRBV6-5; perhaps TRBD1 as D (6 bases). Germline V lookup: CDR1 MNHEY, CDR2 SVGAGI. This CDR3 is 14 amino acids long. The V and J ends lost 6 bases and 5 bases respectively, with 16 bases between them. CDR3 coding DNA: TGTGCCAGCAGGCTAGGGGGGGCGAGGACTGAAGCTTTCTTT. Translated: CASRLGGARTEAFF.

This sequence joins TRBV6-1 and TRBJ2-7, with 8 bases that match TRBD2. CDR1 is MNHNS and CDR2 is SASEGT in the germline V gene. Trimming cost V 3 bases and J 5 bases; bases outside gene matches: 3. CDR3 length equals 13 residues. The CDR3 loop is CASSDGLANEQYF. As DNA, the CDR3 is TGTGCCAGCAGTGACGGACTAGCAAACGAGCAGTACTTC.